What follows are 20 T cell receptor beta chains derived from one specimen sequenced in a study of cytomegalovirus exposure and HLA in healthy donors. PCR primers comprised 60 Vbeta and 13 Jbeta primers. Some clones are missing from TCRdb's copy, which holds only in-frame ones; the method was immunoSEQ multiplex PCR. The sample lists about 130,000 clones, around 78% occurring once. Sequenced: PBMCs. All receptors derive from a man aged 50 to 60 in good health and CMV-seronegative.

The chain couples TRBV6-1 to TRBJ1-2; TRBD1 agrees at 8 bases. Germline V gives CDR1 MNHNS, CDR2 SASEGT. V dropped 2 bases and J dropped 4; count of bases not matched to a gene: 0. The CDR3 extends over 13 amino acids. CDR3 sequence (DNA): TGTGCCAGCAGTGAACAGGGGGCCTATGGCTACACCTTC. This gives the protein CASSEQGAYGYTF.

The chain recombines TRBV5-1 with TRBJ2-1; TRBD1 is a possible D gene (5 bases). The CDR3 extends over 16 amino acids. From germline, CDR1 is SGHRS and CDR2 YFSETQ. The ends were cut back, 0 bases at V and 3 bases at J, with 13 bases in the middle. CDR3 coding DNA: TGCGCCAGCAGCTTGGGTGGGGCAGGAGTCTACAATGAGCAGTTCTTC. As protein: CASSLGGAGVYNEQFF.

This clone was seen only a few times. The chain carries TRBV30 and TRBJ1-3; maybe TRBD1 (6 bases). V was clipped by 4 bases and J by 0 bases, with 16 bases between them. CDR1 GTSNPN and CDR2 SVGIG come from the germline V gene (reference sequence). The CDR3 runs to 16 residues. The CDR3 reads CAWTPDRSLSGNTIYF. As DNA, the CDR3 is TGTGCCTGGACCCCCGACAGGTCTCTCTCTGGAAACACCATATATTTT.

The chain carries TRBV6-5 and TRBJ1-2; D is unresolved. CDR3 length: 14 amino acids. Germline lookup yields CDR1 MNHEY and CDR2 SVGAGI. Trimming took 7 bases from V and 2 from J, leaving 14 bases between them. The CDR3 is CASTYGPMNYGYTF. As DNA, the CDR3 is TGTGCCAGCACCTACGGTCCTATGAACTATGGCTACACCTTC.

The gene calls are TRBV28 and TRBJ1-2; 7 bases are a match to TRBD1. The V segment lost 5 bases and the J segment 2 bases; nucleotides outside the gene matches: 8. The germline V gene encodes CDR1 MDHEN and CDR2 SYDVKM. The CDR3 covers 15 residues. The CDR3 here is CASSLYPGQNYGYTF. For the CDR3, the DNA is TGTGCCAGCAGTCTCTACCCGGGACAGAACTATGGCTACACCTTC.

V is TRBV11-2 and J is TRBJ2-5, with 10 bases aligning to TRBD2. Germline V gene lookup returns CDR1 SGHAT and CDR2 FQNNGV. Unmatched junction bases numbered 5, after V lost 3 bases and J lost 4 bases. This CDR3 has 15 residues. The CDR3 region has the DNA TGTGCCAGCAGCTTCATTTCTAGCGGGGGAGAGACCCAGTACTTC. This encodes CASSFISSGGETQYF.

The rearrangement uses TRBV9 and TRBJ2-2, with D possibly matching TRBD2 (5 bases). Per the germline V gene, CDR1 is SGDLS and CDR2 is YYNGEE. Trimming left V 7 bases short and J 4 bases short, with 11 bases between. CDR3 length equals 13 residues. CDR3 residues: CASSPGFTGELFF. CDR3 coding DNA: TGTGCCAGCTCCCCGGGGTTCACCGGGGAGCTGTTTTTT.

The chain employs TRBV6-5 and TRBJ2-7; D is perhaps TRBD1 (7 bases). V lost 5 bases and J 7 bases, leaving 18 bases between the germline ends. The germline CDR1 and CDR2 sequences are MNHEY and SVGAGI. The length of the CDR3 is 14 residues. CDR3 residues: CASSEDEGAGEQYF. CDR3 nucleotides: TGTGCCAGCAGTGAAGACGAGGGGGCGGGGGAGCAGTACTTC.

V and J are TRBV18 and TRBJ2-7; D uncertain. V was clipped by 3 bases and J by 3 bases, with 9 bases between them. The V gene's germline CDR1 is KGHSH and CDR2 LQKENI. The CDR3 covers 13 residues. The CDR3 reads CASSPSGSYEQYV. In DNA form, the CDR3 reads TGTGCCAGCTCACCCTCCGGTAGCTACGAGCAGTACGTC.

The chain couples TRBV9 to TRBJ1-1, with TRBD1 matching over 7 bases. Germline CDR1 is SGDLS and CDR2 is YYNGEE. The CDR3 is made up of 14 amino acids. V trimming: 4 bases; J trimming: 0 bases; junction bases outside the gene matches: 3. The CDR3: CASSMGQMNTEAFF. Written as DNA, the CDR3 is TGTGCCAGCAGCATGGGACAGATGAACACTGAAGCTTTCTTT.

CDR3 in DNA: TGTGCCAGTAGTATAAGAAATGGAGCCAACTATGGCTACACCTTC. Protein product: CASSIRNGANYGYTF. The chain is built from TRBV19 and TRBJ1-2, with D hard to call. CDR3 length equals 15 residues. Germline V gives CDR1 LNHDA, CDR2 SQIVND (reference sequence). The ends were cut back, 2 bases at V and 2 bases at J, with 12 bases in the middle.

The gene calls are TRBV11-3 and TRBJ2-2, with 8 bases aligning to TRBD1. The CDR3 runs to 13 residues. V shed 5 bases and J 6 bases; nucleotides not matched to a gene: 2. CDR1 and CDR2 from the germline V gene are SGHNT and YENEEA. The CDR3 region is CASSRTGPGELFF. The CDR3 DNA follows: TGTGCCAGCAGCCGGACAGGGCCCGGGGAGCTGTTTTTT.

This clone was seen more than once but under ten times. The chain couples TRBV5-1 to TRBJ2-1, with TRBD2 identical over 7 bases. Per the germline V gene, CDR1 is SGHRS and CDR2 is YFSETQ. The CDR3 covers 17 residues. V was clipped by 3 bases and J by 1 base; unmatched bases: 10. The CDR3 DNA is TGCGCCAGCAGCTGGTCGCGTCTAGCGGCATCCTACAATGAGCAGTTCTTC. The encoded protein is CASSWSRLAASYNEQFF.

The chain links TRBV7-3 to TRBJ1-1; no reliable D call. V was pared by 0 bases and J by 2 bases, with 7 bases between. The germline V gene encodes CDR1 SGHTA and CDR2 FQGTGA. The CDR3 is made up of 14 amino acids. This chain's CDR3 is CASSLTPGNTEAFF. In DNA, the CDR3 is TGTGCCAGCAGCTTAACACCGGGAAACACTGAAGCTTTCTTT.

The CDR3 DNA follows: TGTGCCAGCAGCGCACCGGTGGGCCTAGATACGCAGTATTTT. Protein: CASSAPVGLDTQYF. This chain links TRBV9 with TRBJ2-3; no definite D call. This CDR3 is built from 14 residues. The germline V gene encodes CDR1 SGDLS and CDR2 YYNGEE. Deletions cut 3 bases from V and 5 bases from J, with 13 bases between.

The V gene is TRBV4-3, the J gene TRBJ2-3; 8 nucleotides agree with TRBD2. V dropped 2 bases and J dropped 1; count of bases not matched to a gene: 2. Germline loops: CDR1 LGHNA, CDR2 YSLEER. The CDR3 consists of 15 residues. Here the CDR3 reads CASSQLTSGTDTQYF. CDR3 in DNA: TGCGCCAGCAGCCAACTGACTAGCGGCACAGATACGCAGTATTTT.

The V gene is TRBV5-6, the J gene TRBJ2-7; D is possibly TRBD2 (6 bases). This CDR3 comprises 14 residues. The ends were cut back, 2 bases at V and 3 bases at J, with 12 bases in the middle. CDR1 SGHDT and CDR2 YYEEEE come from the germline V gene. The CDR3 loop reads CASSFGGRVYEQYV. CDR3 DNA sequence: TGTGCCAGCAGCTTTGGAGGGAGAGTCTACGAGCAGTACGTC.

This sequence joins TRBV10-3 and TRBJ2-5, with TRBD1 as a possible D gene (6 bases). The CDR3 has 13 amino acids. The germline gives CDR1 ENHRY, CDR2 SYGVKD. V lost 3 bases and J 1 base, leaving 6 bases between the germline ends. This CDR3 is CAISEQGQETQYF. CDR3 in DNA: TGTGCCATCAGTGAACAGGGCCAAGAGACCCAGTACTTC.

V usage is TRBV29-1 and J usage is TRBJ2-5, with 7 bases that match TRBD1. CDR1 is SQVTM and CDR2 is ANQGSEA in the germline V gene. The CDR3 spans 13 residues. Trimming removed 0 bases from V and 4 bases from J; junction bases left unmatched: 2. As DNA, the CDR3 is TGCAGCGTTGAAGAAAACAGGGGAGAGACCCAGTACTTC. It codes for CSVEENRGETQYF.

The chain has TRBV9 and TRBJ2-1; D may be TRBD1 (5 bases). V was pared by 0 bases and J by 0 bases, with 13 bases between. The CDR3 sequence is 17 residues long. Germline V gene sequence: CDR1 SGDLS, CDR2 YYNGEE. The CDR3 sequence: CASSVEPQGSSYNEQFF. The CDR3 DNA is TGTGCCAGCAGCGTAGAACCTCAGGGTAGCTCCTACAATGAGCAGTTCTTC.